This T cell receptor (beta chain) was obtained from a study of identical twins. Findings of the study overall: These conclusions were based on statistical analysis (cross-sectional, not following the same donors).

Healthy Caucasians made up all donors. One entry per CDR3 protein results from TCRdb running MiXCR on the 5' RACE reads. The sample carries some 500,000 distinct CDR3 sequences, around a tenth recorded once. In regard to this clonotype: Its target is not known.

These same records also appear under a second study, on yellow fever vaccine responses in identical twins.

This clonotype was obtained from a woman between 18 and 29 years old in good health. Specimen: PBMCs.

CDR3 sequence reads: CASSQEGAPLHF. The CDR3 region has the DNA TGTGCCAGCAGCCAAGAGGGTGCACCCCTCCACTTT. The chain employs TRBV3-1 and TRBJ1-6; D not resolved. V was cut by 0 bases and J by 11 bases, with 5 bases left in between. From germline, CDR1 is LGHDT and CDR2 YNNKEL (reference sequence). This CDR3 spans 12 amino acids.